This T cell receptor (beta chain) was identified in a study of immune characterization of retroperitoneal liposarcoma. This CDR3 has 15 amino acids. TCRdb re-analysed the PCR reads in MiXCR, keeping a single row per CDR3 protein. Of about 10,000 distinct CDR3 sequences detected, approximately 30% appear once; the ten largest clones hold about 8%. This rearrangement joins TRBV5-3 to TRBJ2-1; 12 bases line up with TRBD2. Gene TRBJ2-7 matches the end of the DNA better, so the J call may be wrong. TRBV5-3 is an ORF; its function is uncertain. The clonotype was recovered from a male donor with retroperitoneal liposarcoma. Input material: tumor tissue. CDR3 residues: CASSNGLAGNNEQYF. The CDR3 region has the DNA TGTGCCAGCAGCAATGGACTAGCGGGAAACAATGAGCAGTACTTC.